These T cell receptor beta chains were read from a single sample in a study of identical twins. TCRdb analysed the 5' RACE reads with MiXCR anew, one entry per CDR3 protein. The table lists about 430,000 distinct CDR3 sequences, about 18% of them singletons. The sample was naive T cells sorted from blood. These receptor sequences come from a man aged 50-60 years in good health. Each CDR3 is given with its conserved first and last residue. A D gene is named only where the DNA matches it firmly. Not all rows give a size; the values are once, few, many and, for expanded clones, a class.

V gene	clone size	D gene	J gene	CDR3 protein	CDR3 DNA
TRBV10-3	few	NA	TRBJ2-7	CATQDYSSYEQYF	TGTGCCACCCAGGACTATAGCTCCTACGAGCAGTACTTC
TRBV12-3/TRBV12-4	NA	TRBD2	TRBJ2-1	CASSLRRGVFDEQFF	TGTGCCAGCAGTTTACGGCGGGGGGTCTTCGATGAGCAGTTCTTC
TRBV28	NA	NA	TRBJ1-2	CASSIPPGGYTF	TGTGCCAGCAGTATCCCACCGGGGGGCTACACCTTC
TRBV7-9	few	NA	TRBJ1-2	CASSLRGEAVYTF	TGTGCCAGCAGCTTAAGAGGGGAAGCGGTCTACACCTTC
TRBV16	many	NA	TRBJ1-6	CASSQFRGSPFPGSPLHF	TGTGCCAGCAGCCAATTCCGGGGCAGCCCCTTTCCGGGTTCACCCCTCCACTTT
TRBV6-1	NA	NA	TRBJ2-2	CASSPRRLQETGELFF	TGTGCCAGCAGCCCCCGGCGCCTCCAGGAGACCGGGGAGCTGTTTTTT
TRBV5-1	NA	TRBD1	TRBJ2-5	CASSTTGRNQETQYF	TGCGCCAGCAGCACGACAGGGAGAAATCAAGAGACCCAGTACTTC
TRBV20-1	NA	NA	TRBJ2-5	CSASSPRQETQYF	TGCAGTGCTAGCAGTCCACGACAGGAGACCCAGTACTTC
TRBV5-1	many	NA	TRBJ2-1	CASSTGQNNEQFF	TGCGCCAGCAGCACCGGACAGAACAATGAGCAGTTCTTC
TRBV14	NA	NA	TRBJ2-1	CASSQVVGKQFF	TGTGCCAGCAGCCAAGTTGTGGGCAAGCAGTTCTTC
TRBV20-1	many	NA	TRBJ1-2	CSARVPPSTYGYTF	TGCAGTGCTAGAGTTCCCCCATCTACATATGGCTACACCTTC
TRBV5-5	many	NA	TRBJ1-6	CASNLRTGTAASPLHF	TGTGCCAGCAACTTACGTACCGGGACGGCAGCCTCACCCCTCCACTTT
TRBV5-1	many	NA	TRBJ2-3	CASSLDPNSPDTQYF	TGCGCCAGCAGCTTGGATCCCAATTCCCCAGATACGCAGTATTTT
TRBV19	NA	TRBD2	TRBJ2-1	CASTSSGSKYNEQFF	TGTGCCAGTACCTCAAGCGGGAGTAAATACAATGAGCAGTTCTTC
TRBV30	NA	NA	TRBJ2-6	CAFDGSGANVLTF	TGTGCCTTTGACGGCTCTGGGGCCAACGTCCTGACTTTC
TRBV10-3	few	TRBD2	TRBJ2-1	CAISGNSGREIGEQFF	TGTGCCATCAGTGGGAATAGCGGGAGAGAGATCGGTGAGCAGTTCTTC
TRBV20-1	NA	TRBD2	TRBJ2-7	CSARDSVAGVIEQYF	TGCAGTGCTAGAGATTCGGTGGCGGGAGTAATCGAGCAGTACTTC
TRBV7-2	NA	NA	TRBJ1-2	CASSPASNSGYTF	TGTGCCAGCAGCCCCGCGTCAAACAGTGGCTACACCTTC
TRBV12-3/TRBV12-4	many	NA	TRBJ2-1	CASQDSNFRNEQFF	TGTGCCAGCCAAGACAGTAATTTCAGGAATGAGCAGTTCTTC
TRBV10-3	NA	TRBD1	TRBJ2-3	CAISEATGGGTDTQYF	TGTGCCATCAGTGAAGCGACAGGGGGCGGAACAGATACGCAGTATTTT
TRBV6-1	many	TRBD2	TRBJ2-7	CASSVAGTRMYEQYF	TGTGCCAGCAGCGTTGCCGGGACTAGGATGTACGAGCAGTACTTC
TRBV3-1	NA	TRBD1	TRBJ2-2	CASSRGGAGNTGELFF	TGTGCCAGCAGCCGAGGGGGCGCGGGGAACACCGGGGAGCTGTTTTTT
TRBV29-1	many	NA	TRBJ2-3	CSVGQDLGTDTQYF	TGCAGCGTTGGACAGGACCTGGGCACAGATACGCAGTATTTT
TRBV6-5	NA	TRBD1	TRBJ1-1	CASITGGMNTEAFF	TGTGCCAGCATTACAGGGGGCATGAACACTGAAGCTTTCTTT
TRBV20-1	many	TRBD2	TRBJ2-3	CSAVTSGGSTDTQYF	TGCAGTGCTGTGACTAGCGGGGGGAGCACAGATACGCAGTATTTT
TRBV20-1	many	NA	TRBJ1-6	CSARSINNSPLHF	TGCAGTGCTAGATCCATCAATAATTCACCCCTCCACTTT
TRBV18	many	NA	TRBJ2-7	CASSSVHEPSYEQYF	TGTGCCAGCTCATCGGTACATGAGCCATCCTACGAGCAGTACTTC
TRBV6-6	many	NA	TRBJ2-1	CASRPQGNEQFF	TGTGCCAGCAGACCACAGGGTAATGAGCAGTTCTTC
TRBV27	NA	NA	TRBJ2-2	CASSKQRSDGELFF	TGTGCCAGCAGTAAACAGAGGAGCGACGGGGAGCTGTTTTTT
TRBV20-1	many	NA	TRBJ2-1	CSAMGLYNEQFF	TGCAGTGCTATGGGACTTTACAATGAGCAGTTCTTC
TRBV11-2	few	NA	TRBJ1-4	CASRGEGEKLFF	TGTGCCAGCAGGGGGGAGGGCGAAAAACTGTTTTTT
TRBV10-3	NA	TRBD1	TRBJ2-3	CAITPGDRALTDTQYF	TGTGCCATCACACCCGGGGACAGGGCGTTGACAGATACGCAGTATTTT
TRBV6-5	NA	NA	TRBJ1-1	CASSHQGARTEAFF	TGTGCCAGCAGTCACCAGGGAGCACGAACTGAAGCTTTCTTT
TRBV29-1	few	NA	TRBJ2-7	CSVVDGSYEQYF	TGCAGCGTTGTCGACGGATCCTACGAGCAGTACTTC
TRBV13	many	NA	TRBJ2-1	CASSLGLPSYNEQFF	TGTGCCAGCAGCTTAGGCCTCCCATCCTACAATGAGCAGTTCTTC
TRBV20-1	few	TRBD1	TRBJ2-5	CSAKGQSGTGFQETQYF	TGCAGTGCCAAGGGGCAATCAGGGACAGGATTTCAAGAGACCCAGTACTTC
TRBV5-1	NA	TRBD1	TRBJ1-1	CASSTGQRNTEAFF	TGCGCCAGCAGCACGGGACAGCGAAACACTGAAGCTTTCTTT
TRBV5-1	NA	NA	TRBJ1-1	CASSFVPTRGNTEAFF	TGCGCCAGCAGCTTTGTTCCTACCCGGGGGAACACTGAAGCTTTCTTT
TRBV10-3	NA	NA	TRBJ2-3	CAISDGSAPDTQYF	TGTGCCATCAGTGACGGATCAGCACCAGATACGCAGTATTTT
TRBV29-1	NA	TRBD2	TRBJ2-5	CSVGGTSGPQETQYF	TGCAGCGTTGGAGGGACTAGCGGTCCCCAAGAGACCCAGTACTTC
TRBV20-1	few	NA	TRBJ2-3	CSARPSRDTQYF	TGCAGTGCTAGACCTAGCCGGGATACGCAGTATTTT
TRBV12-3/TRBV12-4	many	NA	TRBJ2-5	CASSLGPVETQYF	TGTGCCAGCAGTTTGGGCCCGGTGGAGACCCAGTACTTC
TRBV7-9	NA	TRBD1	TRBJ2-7	CASSWTGRNYEQYF	TGTGCCAGCAGCTGGACAGGGCGGAACTACGAGCAGTACTTC
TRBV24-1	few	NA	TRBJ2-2	CATKIGDTGELFF	TGTGCCACCAAGATTGGGGACACCGGGGAGCTGTTTTTT
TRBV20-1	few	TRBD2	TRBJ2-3	CSARIAGGRDTQYF	TGCAGTGCTAGAATCGCGGGGGGGCGAGATACGCAGTATTTT
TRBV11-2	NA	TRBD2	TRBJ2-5	CASSYPLVAGLQETQYF	TGTGCCAGCAGCTACCCTTTGGTAGCGGGCCTCCAAGAGACCCAGTACTTC
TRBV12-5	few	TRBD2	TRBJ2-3	CASGLRAGARDTQYF	TGTGCTAGTGGTTTGCGTGCGGGAGCGCGAGATACGCAGTATTTT
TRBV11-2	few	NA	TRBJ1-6	CASSLGQVLDSPLHF	TGTGCCAGCAGCTTAGGCCAGGTGCTTGATTCACCCCTCCACTTT
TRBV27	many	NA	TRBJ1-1	CASSLSSYQEAFF	TGTGCCAGCAGTTTAAGCAGTTACCAAGAAGCTTTCTTT